These 17 T cell receptor beta chains were sequenced from one sample in a study of cytomegalovirus exposure and HLA in healthy donors. Data came from immunoSEQ multiplex PCR; TCRdb stores just in-frame clones and leaves some out. This table has approximately 60,000 clones, just over 90% appearing once. Sample: PBMCs. The receptors here all came from a woman aged 18-29 years in good health and CMV-seronegative.

The chain employs TRBV25-1 and TRBJ2-3; D uncertain. The CDR3 is made up of 17 amino acids. Trimming pared 4 bases from V and 1 base from J, leaving 18 bases between. Looked up from germline, CDR1 is MGHDK and CDR2 is SYGVNS. CDR3 bases: TGTGCCAGCAGTGCCGCGGTGGCTGCACGAGGCACAGATACGCAGTATTTT. Translation: CASSAAVAARGTDTQYF.

The J gene is TRBJ2-4, the V gene TRBV7-9; 9 bases match TRBD1. Germline CDR1 SEHNR, CDR2 FQNEAQ (reference sequence). The length of the CDR3 is 15 residues. The V and J ends lost 5 bases and 6 bases, in that order; junction bases with no gene match: 8. The CDR3: CASSRYRGPGNIQYF. The CDR3 DNA reads TGTGCCAGCAGCCGCTACAGGGGGCCTGGAAACATTCAGTACTTC.

The V gene is TRBV7-2, the J gene TRBJ2-1; D unclear. In germline, CDR1 is SGHTA, CDR2 FQGNSA. The V end lost 3 bases, the J end lost 8 bases, and 5 bases lay between the germline ends. This CDR3 contains 11 residues. The CDR3: CASSFRDEQFF. DNA for the CDR3: TGTGCCAGCAGCTTTCGGGATGAGCAGTTCTTC.

V usage is TRBV9 and J usage is TRBJ1-2, with 8 bases that match TRBD1. The CDR3 is 15 amino acids. The V gene end was trimmed by 0 bases and the J gene end by 8 bases; junction bases not matched to a gene: 9. Germline V lookup: CDR1 SGDLS, CDR2 YYNGEE. Here the CDR3 reads CASSVEGTGHLGYTF. CDR3 in DNA: TGTGCCAGCAGCGTAGAAGGGACAGGACATCTCGGCTACACCTTC.

This clone has only one observation. The rearrangement uses TRBV7-6 and TRBJ1-1; TRBD1 matches 8 bases. CDR1 is SGHVS, CDR2 FNYEAQ, per germline. This CDR3 has 15 residues. Trimming removed 3 bases from V and 0 bases from J; junction bases left unmatched: 3. The CDR3 DNA sequence: TGTGCCAGCAGCTTGCGGACAGGGCTGAACACTGAAGCTTTCTTT. This translates into CASSLRTGLNTEAFF.

The chain has TRBV27 and TRBJ2-7; tentatively, D is TRBD2 (7 bases). The CDR3 runs 13 residues. Trimming cost V 5 bases and J 4 bases, with 12 bases left between them. Germline values: CDR1 MNHEY, CDR2 SMNVEV (reference sequence). The CDR3 is CASSTGGSYEQYF. The CDR3 DNA reads as TGTGCCAGCAGTACGGGGGGCTCATACGAGCAGTACTTC.

The genes are TRBV4-1 and TRBJ2-3; TRBD2 matches 9 bases. CDR1 MGHRA and CDR2 YSYEKL come from the germline V gene. This CDR3 has 20 amino acids. V was clipped by 1 base and J by 4 bases; unmatched bases: 18. CDR3 nucleotides: TGCGCCAGCAGCCAAGGAGTCCAGGCCCCAGGACTAGCGTCTGCAGATACGCAGTATTTT. Encoded protein: CASSQGVQAPGLASADTQYF.

V gene TRBV4-3 combines with J gene TRBJ1-2; the D is unclear. The germline gives CDR1 LGHNA, CDR2 YSLEER. The CDR3 spans 15 residues. V was cut by 1 base and J by 3 bases, with 12 bases left in between. CDR3 sequence reads: CASSQVHAGDYGYTF. The CDR3 region has the DNA TGCGCCAGCAGCCAAGTCCACGCGGGAGACTATGGCTACACCTTC.

This clone was recorded once. The genes are TRBV7-8 and TRBJ2-1, with 10 nucleotides matching TRBD2. V was clipped by 1 base and J by 2 bases; unmatched bases: 8. Germline lookup yields CDR1 SGHVS and CDR2 FQNEAQ. The CDR3 runs to 18 residues. CDR3 DNA sequence: TGTGCCAGCAGCTTAGATAGGCTAGCGGGAGACGCCTACAATGAGCAGTTCTTC. Protein: CASSLDRLAGDAYNEQFF.

The chain employs TRBV28 and TRBJ2-5; 7 positions match TRBD2. Germline CDR1 and CDR2: MDHEN and SYDVKM. The J segment lost 4 bases and the V segment lost 5 bases, leaving 7 bases of the junction unmatched. There are 14 residues in the CDR3. CDR3 residues: CASSLRPGGETQYF. DNA for the CDR3: TGTGCCAGCAGTCTCAGACCGGGGGGAGAGACCCAGTACTTC. Filled out from reference TRBV28 and TRBJ2-5, the complete variable domain reads DVKVTQSSRYLVKRTGEKVFLECVQDMDHENMFWYRQDPGLGLRLIYFSYDVKMKEKGDIPEGYSVSREKKERFSLILESASTNQTSMYLCASSLRPGGETQYFGPGTRLLVL.

With respect to this clone: This same CDR3 is encoded by further DNA sequences in the sample. This chain joins TRBV5-1 and TRBJ1-1, with a possible D match to TRBD1 (6 bases). CDR3 length equals 14 residues. The V end lost 1 base, the J end lost 1 base, and 8 bases lay between the germline ends. Germline V gene sequence: CDR1 SGHRS, CDR2 YFSETQ. CDR3 nucleotide sequence: TGCGCCAGCAGCTTGAGGGGGGGGAACACTGAAGCTTTCTTT. Its translation is CASSLRGGNTEAFF.

This chain links TRBV27 with TRBJ2-2, with D tentatively TRBD2 (6 bases). The CDR3 spans 14 residues. Trimming stripped 5 bases from V and 6 bases from J, with 13 bases between. Germline V gives CDR1 MNHEY, CDR2 SMNVEV (reference sequence). CDR3 sequence: CASSDRLESGELFF. CDR3 sequence (DNA): TGTGCCAGCAGTGACAGACTAGAATCCGGGGAGCTGTTTTTT.

The chain carries TRBV27 and TRBJ2-1, with D possibly being TRBD2 (6 bases). The CDR3 runs to 18 residues. Germline loops: CDR1 MNHEY, CDR2 SMNVEV (reference sequence). V lost 10 bases, J lost 5 bases, and 30 bases lay in between. The DNA of the CDR3 is TGTGCCACCCAATCTCGGACCCGGGGGTACGGGCCTCACAATGAGCAGTTCTTC. This codes for CATQSRTRGYGPHNEQFF.

The genes are TRBV7-6 and TRBJ2-1; 7 bases match TRBD1. Trimming cost V 6 bases and J 2 bases; bases outside gene matches: 7. CDR3 length: 15 amino acids. Germline CDR1 and CDR2: SGHVS and FNYEAQ. CDR3 in amino acids: CASSRRTGPYNEQFF. CDR3 DNA: TGTGCCAGCAGTCGTCGGACAGGTCCCTACAATGAGCAGTTCTTC.

The chain recombines TRBV5-1 with TRBJ2-7; D is perhaps TRBD1 (6 bases). The V end was cut by 0 bases, the J end by 7 bases, with 11 bases between. From germline, CDR1 is SGHRS and CDR2 YFSETQ. The CDR3 loop spans 13 amino acids. CDR3 DNA sequence: TGCGCCAGCAGCTTGGACAGGGCGGGTGAGCAGTACTTC. It is translated as CASSLDRAGEQYF.

This clone was seen just once. The chain combines TRBV6-5 with TRBJ2-7; the D gene is possibly TRBD2 (5 bases). V was shortened by 11 bases and J by 0 bases, with 14 bases between the two germline ends. Germline CDR1 MNHEY, CDR2 SVGAGI. The CDR3 covers 13 residues. CDR3 bases: TGTGCCTGCGGAGGCGGCAGCTCCTACGAGCAGTACTTC. Translating gives CACGGGSSYEQYF.

This chain uses TRBV6-5 with TRBJ1-2; no definite D call. Germline V gene sequence: CDR1 MNHEY, CDR2 SVGAGI. The CDR3 extends over 13 amino acids. Trimming stripped 0 bases from V and 8 bases from J, with 10 bases between. CDR3 sequence reads: CASSYSNGGGYTF. CDR3 coding DNA: TGTGCCAGCAGTTACTCGAATGGAGGAGGCTACACCTTC.